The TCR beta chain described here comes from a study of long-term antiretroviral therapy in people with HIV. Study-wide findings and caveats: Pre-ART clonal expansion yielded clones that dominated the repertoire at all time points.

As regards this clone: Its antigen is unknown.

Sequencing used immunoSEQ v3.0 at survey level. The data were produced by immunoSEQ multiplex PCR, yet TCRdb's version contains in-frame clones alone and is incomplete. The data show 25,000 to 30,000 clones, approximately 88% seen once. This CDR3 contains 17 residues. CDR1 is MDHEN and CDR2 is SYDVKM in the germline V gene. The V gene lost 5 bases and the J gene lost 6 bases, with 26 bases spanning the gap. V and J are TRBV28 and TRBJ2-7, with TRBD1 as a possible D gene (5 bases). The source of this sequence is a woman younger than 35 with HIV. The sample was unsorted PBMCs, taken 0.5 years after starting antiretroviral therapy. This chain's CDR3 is CASSPHLGDFFAREQYF. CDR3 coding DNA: TGTGCCAGCAGTCCCCACTTAGGGGATTTTTTCGCCCGCGAGCAGTACTTC.